What follows is one T cell receptor beta chain and its context. No cognate antigen has been identified for it. No base qualities exist here, and no much larger clone lies one base off it. TCR repertoires of sorted CD4+ and CD8+ blood T cells from severe aplastic anemia patients and healthy subjects were deep-sequenced in the study. Ficoll-Paque density gradient centrifugation was used to isolate peripheral blood mononuclear cells. Before DNA extraction, CD4+ and CD8+ T cells were sorted by FACS or by magnetic beads. This specimen belongs to a study of CD8+CD57+ T cells in acquired aplastic anemia (dated by TCRdb to 2017 to 2018). In terms of the full investigation: On average, sorted CD4+ and CD8+ cells yielded roughly 3.4 ug of extracted DNA, with a range of about 0.19 to 30 ug. The investigation overall reported the following: Twenty-nine CD8+ CDR3 sequences were shared between patients and controls but appeared highly expressed in patients and within their immunodominant clones. No significant difference in CD8+ Simpson's diversity was found between patients and healthy controls (P=0.060).

V lost 5 bases and J lost 3 bases; the stretch between them is 8 bases long. CDR1 and CDR2 are read off the germline V gene (reference sequence) as LNHDA and SQIVND. From the cysteine through the phenylalanine, the CDR3 covers 14 amino acids. Solely the CDR3 DNA is kept, with 42 bases framed from the first base. Genomic DNA was used as template for profiling of TCR beta VDJ combinations and CDR3 sequences. TCR repertoire sequencing was run on an Illumina HiSeq 2000. The source study handled its data this way. TRBV/TRBJ rearrangement plots, CDR3 size and DJ length profiles, and Simpson's diversity index were used to assess repertoires. The most abundant DNA sequence in the deep sequencing data was taken as the immunodominant clone. CDR3 amino acid sequences were screened for sharing across subjects and compared with published repertoires and the VDJdb database. The public reads were run again by TCRdb, first through fastp at Q25 and then through MiXCR, and only productive beta chains were kept. Entries are consolidated by CDR3 protein sequence, retaining the most common genes and DNA. The V and J calls, along with clone size, are taken from TCRdb and not from the paper's own processing. A total of 200,000 or so distinct CDR3 sequences appear in this sample, 64% of them only once. Just over 45% of the sample is in the top ten clones.

The TCR comes from a human donor with severe aplastic anemia or a healthy control (not recorded which). Sequenced: sorted CD4+, CD8+, or CD8+CD57+ T cells (not recorded which) from PBMCs. The chain is assembled from TRBV19 and TRBJ1-6, with an unclear D gene assignment. The CDR3 sequence is CASSARGYNSPLHF. The nucleotide sequence is given as TGTGCCAGTAGTGCACGGGGCTATAATTCACCCCTCCACTTT.